This is a list of T cell receptor beta chains from one sample in a study of neoadjuvant nivolumab and ipilimumab in lung cancer. Assay used: immunoSEQ multiplex PCR; TCRdb lists only in-frame clones, some missing. The sample contains 40,000 to 55,000 clones, 75% to 90% of which appear only once. The sample in question was blood, obtained before neoadjuvant nivolumab, alone or with ipilimumab. The receptors derive from an adult with non-small cell lung cancer. Some clones in this sample may be carry-over from other donors' samples. CDR3s include the opening cysteine and the closing phenylalanine or tryptophan. The D gene is left open where the match is weak. Part of the rows lack a size; the others show once, few, many or a class for expanded clones.

abundance | j_gene | v_gene | d_gene | CDR3aa | CDR3nt
- | TRBJ2-3 | TRBV7-8 | TRBD1 | CASSLFGQGTTDTQYF | TGTGCCAGCAGCTTATTTGGACAGGGGACCACAGATACGCAGTATTTT
- | TRBJ2-7 | TRBV5-1 | TRBD2 | CASSSGLAGGPSTYEQYF | TGCGCCAGCAGCTCGGGACTAGCGGGAGGGCCCTCTACCTACGAGCAGTACTTC
- | TRBJ2-5 | TRBV5-4 | - | CASGSEQETQYF | TGTGCCAGCGGGTCGGAGCAAGAGACCCAGTACTTC
once | TRBJ1-1 | TRBV7-8 | - | CASSLNTEAFF | TGTGCCAGCAGCCTGAACACTGAAGCTTTCTTT
- | TRBJ1-2 | TRBV7-8 | TRBD1 | CASSLRDRDYGYTF | TGTGCCAGCAGCCTCCGGGACAGAGACTATGGCTACACCTTC
- | TRBJ2-1 | TRBV6-5 | - | CASSPGLSYNEQFF | TGTGCCAGCAGTCCCGGACTATCGTACAATGAGCAGTTCTTC
- | TRBJ1-1 | TRBV4-2 | - | CASSLGFEAFF | TGTGCCAGCAGCCTGGGGTTTGAAGCTTTCTTT
- | TRBJ2-2 | TRBV4-1 | TRBD2 | CASSQPGGLTGELFF | TGCGCCAGCAGCCAACCGGGAGGTCTAACCGGGGAACTGTTTTTT
once | TRBJ2-5 | TRBV14 | - | CASSLQDWKPQTQYF | TGTGCCAGCAGCCTACAAGATTGGAAGCCGCAGACCCAGTACTTC
- | TRBJ1-2 | TRBV30 | - | CAWKGTIADYGYTF | TGTGCCTGGAAGGGGACAATCGCCGACTATGGCTACACCTTC
- | TRBJ1-1 | TRBV29-1 | - | CSVTQAIDTEAFF | TGCAGCGTGACACAGGCGATAGACACTGAAGCTTTCTTT
- | TRBJ2-6 | TRBV10-3 | - | CAISESAGLGANVLTF | TGTGCCATCAGTGAGTCGGCGGGGCTAGGGGCCAACGTCCTGACTTTC
- | TRBJ2-3 | TRBV11-2 | - | CASSLDLSGAVSTDTQYF | TGTGCCAGCAGCTTAGATCTTAGCGGAGCGGTCAGCACAGATACGCAGTATTTT
- | TRBJ2-1 | TRBV7-2 | TRBD1 | CASSLDFSGGQGSDEQFF | TGTGCCAGCAGCTTAGATTTCTCGGGGGGACAGGGTAGCGATGAGCAGTTCTTC
- | TRBJ1-4 | TRBV14 | - | CASSRDNGRWEKLFF | TGTGCCAGCAGCAGAGATAACGGCCGATGGGAAAAACTGTTTTTT
- | TRBJ2-3 | TRBV6-5 | - | CASSYSSQGTDTQYF | TGTGCCAGCAGTTACTCTTCCCAGGGCACAGATACGCAGTATTTT
- | TRBJ2-4 | TRBV6-1 | TRBD1 | CASSAQGAGAKNIQYF | TGTGCCAGCAGTGCCCAGGGGGCAGGAGCCAAAAACATTCAGTACTTC
- | TRBJ1-1 | TRBV10-3 | TRBD1 | CAIRETGSNTEAFF | TGTGCCATCAGGGAGACAGGGTCGAACACTGAAGCTTTCTTT
- | TRBJ2-7 | TRBV4-3 | - | CASSPNTGPYEQYF | TGCGCCAGCAGCCCGAACACAGGTCCCTACGAGCAGTACTTC
- | TRBJ2-7 | TRBV27 | TRBD2 | CASSFQSGGSYEQYF | TGTGCCAGCAGTTTTCAAAGCGGGGGCTCCTACGAGCAGTACTTC
once | TRBJ1-1 | TRBV4-2 | - | CASSPGHQNTEAFF | TGTGCCAGCAGCCCGGGACATCAGAACACTGAAGCTTTCTTT
- | TRBJ2-7 | TRBV5-1 | TRBD1 | CASSKTGGIYEQYF | TGCGCCAGCAGCAAGACAGGGGGAATCTACGAGCAGTACTTC
- | TRBJ2-5 | TRBV7-3 | TRBD1 | CASSLWTGSQETQYF | TGTGCCAGCAGCTTATGGACAGGATCCCAAGAGACCCAGTACTTC
- | TRBJ2-7 | TRBV10-3 | - | CAISESEGEQYF | TGTGCCATCAGTGAGTCGGAGGGCGAGCAGTACTTC
- | TRBJ2-5 | TRBV5-1 | - | CASRRDHHQETQYF | TGCGCCAGCAGACGGGACCATCACCAAGAGACCCAGTACTTC
- | TRBJ2-7 | TRBV2 | TRBD1 | CASRDRDRSYEQYF | TGTGCCAGCAGGGACCGGGACAGGTCCTACGAGCAGTACTTC
- | TRBJ2-1 | TRBV7-9 | - | CASSLVEVNEQFF | TGTGCCAGCAGCTTAGTAGAGGTGAATGAGCAGTTCTTC
- | TRBJ2-7 | TRBV9 | - | CASSALPSGTSYEQYF | TGTGCCAGCAGCGCCCTCCCTTCCGGGACAAGCTACGAGCAGTACTTC
- | TRBJ2-7 | TRBV7-9 | - | CASSPLHEQYF | TGTGCCAGCAGCCCCCTCCACGAGCAGTACTTC
- | TRBJ2-1 | TRBV18 | - | CASSPKTSNEQFF | TGTGCCAGCTCACCAAAGACTAGCAATGAGCAGTTCTTC
few | TRBJ2-1 | TRBV19 | - | CASSIGGNNEQFF | TGTGCCAGTAGTATTGGTGGAAACAATGAGCAGTTCTTC
- | TRBJ1-5 | TRBV7-2 | - | CASSLGVPYSNQPQHF | TGTGCCAGCAGCTTAGGTGTCCCTTATAGCAATCAGCCCCAGCATTTT
- | TRBJ2-5 | TRBV7-9 | - | CASSHLGGETQYF | TGTGCCAGCAGCCATCTGGGCGGGGAGACCCAGTACTTC
- | TRBJ2-7 | TRBV5-6 | - | CASSPDLNPYEQYF | TGTGCCAGCAGTCCAGACCTAAACCCCTACGAGCAGTACTTC
- | TRBJ2-5 | TRBV25-1 | - | CASSEYSGYQETQYF | TGTGCCAGCAGTGAATATTCGGGCTACCAAGAGACCCAGTACTTC
- | TRBJ2-7 | TRBV5-4 | - | CASSRISGGQQYF | TGTGCCAGCAGCCGAATTTCCGGAGGGCAGCAGTACTTC
- | TRBJ2-2 | TRBV9 | TRBD2 | CASSWTGLADTGELFF | TGTGCCAGCAGCTGGACGGGACTAGCGGACACCGGGGAGCTGTTTTTT
- | TRBJ2-7 | TRBV19 | - | CASSPNNGLYEQYF | TGTGCCAGTAGTCCCAATAACGGGCTTTACGAGCAGTACTTC
- | TRBJ1-1 | TRBV18 | - | CASSPKVNTEAFF | TGTGCCAGCTCACCCAAGGTGAACACTGAAGCTTTCTTT
- | TRBJ2-3 | TRBV4-3 | TRBD1 | CASSQQHRGPEDTQYF | TGCGCCAGCAGCCAACAACACAGGGGGCCGGAGGATACGCAGTATTTT
- | TRBJ2-7 | TRBV19 | - | CASSKGQTYEQYF | TGTGCCAGTAGTAAGGGACAAACCTACGAGCAGTACTTC
- | TRBJ2-7 | TRBV6-1 | TRBD1 | CASSILDRGPYEQYF | TGTGCCAGCAGTATCCTGGACAGGGGACCCTACGAGCAGTACTTC
once | TRBJ2-3 | TRBV4-2 | - | CASSQVARGDTQYF | TGTGCCAGCAGCCAAGTGGCCCGCGGGGATACGCAGTATTTT
- | TRBJ2-3 | TRBV6-1 | - | CASSEGYTQYF | TGTGCCAGCAGTGAAGGGTATACGCAGTATTTT
- | TRBJ1-5 | TRBV7-2 | TRBD1 | CASSAGTGINQPQHF | TGTGCCAGCAGCGCCGGGACAGGAATCAATCAGCCCCAGCATTTT
- | TRBJ1-1 | TRBV30 | TRBD1 | CAWTGRDRVNGFF | TGTGCCTGGACGGGCCGGGACAGGGTAAATGGTTTCTTT